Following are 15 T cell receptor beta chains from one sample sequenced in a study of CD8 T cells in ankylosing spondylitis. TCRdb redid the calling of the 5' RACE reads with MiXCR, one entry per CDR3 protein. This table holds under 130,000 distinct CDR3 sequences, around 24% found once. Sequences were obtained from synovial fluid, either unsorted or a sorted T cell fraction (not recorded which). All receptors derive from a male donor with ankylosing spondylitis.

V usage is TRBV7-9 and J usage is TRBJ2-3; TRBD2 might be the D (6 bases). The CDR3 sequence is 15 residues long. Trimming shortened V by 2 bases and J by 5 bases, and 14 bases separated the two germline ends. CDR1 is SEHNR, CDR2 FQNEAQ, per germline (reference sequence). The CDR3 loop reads CASSLRASVRDTQYF. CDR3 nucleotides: TGTGCCAGCAGCTTAAGGGCTAGCGTCAGAGATACGCAGTATTTT.

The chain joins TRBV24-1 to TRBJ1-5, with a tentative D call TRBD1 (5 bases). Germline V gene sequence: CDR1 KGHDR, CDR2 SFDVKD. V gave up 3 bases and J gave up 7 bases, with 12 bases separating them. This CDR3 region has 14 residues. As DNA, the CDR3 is TGTGCCACCAGTGATACCAGGGTCAAGCAGCCCCAGCATTTT. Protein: CATSDTRVKQPQHF.

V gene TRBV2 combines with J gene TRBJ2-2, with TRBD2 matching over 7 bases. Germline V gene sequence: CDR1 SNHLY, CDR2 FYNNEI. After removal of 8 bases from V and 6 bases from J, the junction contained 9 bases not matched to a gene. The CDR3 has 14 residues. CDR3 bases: TGTGCCAGCCTGGGGGGGAGCGAGGCCGGGGAGCTGTTTTTT. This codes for CASLGGSEAGELFF.

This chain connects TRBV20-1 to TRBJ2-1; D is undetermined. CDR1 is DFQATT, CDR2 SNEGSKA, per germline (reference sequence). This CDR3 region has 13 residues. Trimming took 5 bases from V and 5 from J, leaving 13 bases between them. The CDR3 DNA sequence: TGCAGTGCTGTCCTGCCCCTCAACAATGAGCAGTTCTTC. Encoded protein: CSAVLPLNNEQFF.

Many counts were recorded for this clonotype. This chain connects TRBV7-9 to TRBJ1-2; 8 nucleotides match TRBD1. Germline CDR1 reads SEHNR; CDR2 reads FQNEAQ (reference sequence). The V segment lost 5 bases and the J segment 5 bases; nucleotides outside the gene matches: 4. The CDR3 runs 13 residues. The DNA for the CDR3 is TGTGCCAGCAGCGCCTACAGGGGGTATGGCTACACCTTC. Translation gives CASSAYRGYGYTF.

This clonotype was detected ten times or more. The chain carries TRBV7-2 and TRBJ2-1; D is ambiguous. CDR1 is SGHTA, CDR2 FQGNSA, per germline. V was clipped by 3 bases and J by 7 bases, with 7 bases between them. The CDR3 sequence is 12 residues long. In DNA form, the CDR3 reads TGTGCCAGCAGCTTCAACTGGAATGAGCAGTTCTTC. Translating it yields CASSFNWNEQFF.

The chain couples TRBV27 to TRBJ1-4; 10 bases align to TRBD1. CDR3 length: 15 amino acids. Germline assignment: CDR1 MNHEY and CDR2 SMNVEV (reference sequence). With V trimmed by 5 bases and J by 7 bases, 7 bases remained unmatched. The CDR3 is CASSPGQGLSEKLFF. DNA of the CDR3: TGTGCCAGCAGTCCGGGACAGGGGTTATCTGAAAAACTGTTTTTT.

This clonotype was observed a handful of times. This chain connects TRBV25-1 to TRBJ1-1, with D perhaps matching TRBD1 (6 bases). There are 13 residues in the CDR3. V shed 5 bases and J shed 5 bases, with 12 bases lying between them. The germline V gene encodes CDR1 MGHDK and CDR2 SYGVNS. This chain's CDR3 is CASSTGSRTEAFF. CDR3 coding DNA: TGTGCCAGCAGTACAGGGTCGAGGACTGAAGCTTTCTTT.

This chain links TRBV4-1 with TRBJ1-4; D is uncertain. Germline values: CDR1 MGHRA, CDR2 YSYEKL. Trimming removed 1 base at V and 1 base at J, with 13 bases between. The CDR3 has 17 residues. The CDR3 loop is CASSQAILGGTNEKLFF. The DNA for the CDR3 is TGCGCCAGCAGCCAAGCCATACTGGGAGGAACTAATGAAAAACTGTTTTTT.

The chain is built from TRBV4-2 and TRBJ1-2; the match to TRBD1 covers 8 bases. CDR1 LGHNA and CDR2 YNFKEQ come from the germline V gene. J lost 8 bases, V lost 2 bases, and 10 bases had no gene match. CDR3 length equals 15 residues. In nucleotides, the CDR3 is TGTGCCAGCAGCCAACAAACCGGAACAGGGGGAGGCTACACCTTC. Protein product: CASSQQTGTGGGYTF.

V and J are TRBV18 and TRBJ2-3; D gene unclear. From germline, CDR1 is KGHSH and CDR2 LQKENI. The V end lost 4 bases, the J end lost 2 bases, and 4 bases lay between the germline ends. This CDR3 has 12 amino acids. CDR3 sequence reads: CASSRFTDTQYF. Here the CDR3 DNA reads TGTGCCAGCTCACGATTCACAGATACGCAGTATTTT.

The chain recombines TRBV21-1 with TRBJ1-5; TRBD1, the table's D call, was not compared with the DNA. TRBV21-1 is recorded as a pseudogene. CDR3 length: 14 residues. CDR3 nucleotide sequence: TGTGCCAGCAGCTCTAACACAGGGTATCAGCCCCAGCATTTT. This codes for CASSSNTGYQPQHF.

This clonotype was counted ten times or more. The CDR3 DNA follows: TGCGCCAGCAGCCCAGGGGTGAACTATGGCTACACCTTC. Amino acid sequence: CASSPGVNYGYTF. The chain couples TRBV5-1 to TRBJ1-2, with a tentative D call TRBD1 (6 bases). Germline V gene sequence: CDR1 SGHRS, CDR2 YFSETQ. The ends were cut back, 4 bases at V and 2 bases at J, with 9 bases in the middle. The CDR3 length is 13 residues.

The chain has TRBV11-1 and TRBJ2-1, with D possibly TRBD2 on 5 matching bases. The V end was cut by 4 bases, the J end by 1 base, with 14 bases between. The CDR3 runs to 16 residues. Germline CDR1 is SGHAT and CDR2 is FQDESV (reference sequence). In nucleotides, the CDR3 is TGTGCCAGCAGCTCGCAAGGGAGCGGTTCCTACAATGAGCAGTTCTTC. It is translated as CASSSQGSGSYNEQFF. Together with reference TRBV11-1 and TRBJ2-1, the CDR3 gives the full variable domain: EAEVAQSPRYKITEKSQAVAFWCDPISGHATLYWYRQILGQGPELLVQFQDESVVDDSQLPKDRFSAERLKGVDSTLKIQPAELGDSAMYLCASSSQGSGSYNEQFFGPGTRLTVL.

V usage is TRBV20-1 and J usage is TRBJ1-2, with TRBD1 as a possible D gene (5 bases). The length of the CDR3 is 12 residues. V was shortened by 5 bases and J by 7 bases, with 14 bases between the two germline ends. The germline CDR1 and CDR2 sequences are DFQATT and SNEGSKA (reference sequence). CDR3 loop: CSAPRGDRGYTF. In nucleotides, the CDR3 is TGCAGTGCTCCCCGGGGGGATCGTGGCTACACCTTC.